This record looks at one T cell receptor (beta chain) sequence and its context. What it recognizes is unknown. The data were taken from a study of vaccination and CD4 T cells after COVID-19. Findings and limits, study-wide: It was found that, in convalescent patients, 304 of 307 vaccine-specific clones were spike mono-reactive.

The germline V gene encodes CDR1 MNHNS and CDR2 SASEGT. Trimming took off 1 base at V and 2 bases at J, with 12 bases between the two ends. CDR3 length equals 15 residues. Cultured CD4+ T cell DNA underwent sequencing with the Oncomine TCR Beta short-read assay. TCRdb called the PCR reads again in MiXCR, with one record for every CDR3 protein. Of over 10,000 distinct CDR3 sequences in the sample, over 50% were seen once. Noted treatment: roughly 10-day PBMC culture with coronavirus spike peptide pools or control peptides (ViraFEST assay). This material consisted of cultured CD4+ T cells from blood, taken after SARS-CoV-2 vaccination. This TCR was recovered from a human donor with COVID-19. J is TRBJ2-7 and V is TRBV6-1; the D call may be TRBD1 or TRBD2 (5 bases each). DNA of the CDR3: TGTGCCAGCAGTGAAGTCCCCCCGGGGCCCTACGAGCAGTACTTC. Encoded protein: CASSEVPPGPYEQYF.